The 19 T cell receptor beta chains below come from one sample, sequenced in a study of blood T cell repertoires in COVID-19. TCRdb's copy holds only in-frame clones and misses some; the assay was immunoSEQ multiplex PCR. The sample shows fewer than 100,000 clones, 90% of them seen only once. The source material was peripheral blood. The receptors shown here come from a woman older than 75 with acute or convalescent COVID-19.

V is TRBV10-3 and J is TRBJ1-5; 8 bases match TRBD1. The germline CDR1 and CDR2 sequences are ENHRY and SYGVKD. V shed 3 bases and J 4 bases; nucleotides not matched to a gene: 8. This CDR3 is 16 amino acids long. Here the CDR3 DNA reads TGTGCCATCAGTGACCGCGACAGGGGAGGGAATCAGCCCCAGCATTTT. It yields the protein CAISDRDRGGNQPQHF.

V gene TRBV18 combines with J gene TRBJ1-1; tentative D call: TRBD1 (5 bases). There are 15 residues in the CDR3. Trimming took 4 bases from V and 1 from J, leaving 13 bases between them. Germline-derived CDR1 and CDR2 are KGHSH and LQKENI. CDR3 sequence: CASSRDSRGNTEAFF. CDR3 DNA: TGTGCCAGCTCACGGGACTCCCGGGGGAACACTGAAGCTTTCTTT. Full variable domain (missing parts from reference TRBV18 and TRBJ1-1): NAGVMQNPRHLVRRRGQEARLRCSPMKGHSHVYWYRQLPEEGLKFMVYLQKENIIDESGMPKERFSAEFPKEGPSILRIQQVVRGDSAAYFCASSRDSRGNTEAFFGQGTRLTVV.

This rearrangement joins TRBV28 to TRBJ2-1; 10 bases line up with TRBD1. V lost 2 bases to trimming and J lost 8 bases; unmatched junction nucleotides: 12. The CDR3 length is 17 residues. Germline V gives CDR1 MDHEN, CDR2 SYDVKM. The CDR3 reads CASSLTLGTGASDEQFF. Written as DNA, the CDR3 is TGTGCCAGCAGTTTAACACTCGGGACAGGGGCTTCCGATGAGCAGTTCTTC.

This chain links TRBV4-2 with TRBJ2-1, with TRBD1 identical over 9 bases. Unmatched junction bases numbered 3, after V lost 1 base and J lost 11 bases. The CDR3 runs 13 residues. Per the germline V gene, CDR1 is LGHNA and CDR2 is YNFKEQ. The CDR3 region has the DNA TGTGCCAGCAGCCAAGCCGGGACAGGGAAGCAGTTCTTC. It yields the protein CASSQAGTGKQFF.

The gene calls are TRBV29-1 and TRBJ1-6; tentative D call: TRBD1 (5 bases). The CDR3 length is 13 residues. V was trimmed by 3 bases and J by 10 bases, leaving 13 bases between them. CDR1 is SQVTM and CDR2 is ANQGSEA in the germline V gene. CDR3 residues: CSVEFQAGSPLHF. The CDR3 DNA sequence: TGCAGCGTTGAGTTCCAGGCAGGGTCACCCCTCCACTTT.

V usage is TRBV2 and J usage is TRBJ1-6; D uncertain. V lost 4 bases and J 2 bases, leaving 9 bases between the germline ends. The CDR3 spans 15 residues. Germline V gene sequence: CDR1 SNHLY, CDR2 FYNNEI. The CDR3 loop is CASSVNGAYNSPLHF. In DNA form, the CDR3 reads TGTGCCAGCAGTGTGAACGGAGCCTATAATTCACCCCTCCACTTT. The full variable domain, in which reference TRBV2 and TRBJ1-6 provide the parts outside the CDR3, is EPEVTQTPSHQVTQMGQEVILRCVPISNHLYFYWYRQILGQKVEFLVSFYNNEISEKSEIFDDQFSVERPDGSNFTLKIRSTKLEDSAMYFCASSVNGAYNSPLHFGNGTRLTVT.

The V gene is TRBV4-2, the J gene TRBJ2-7; no clear D gene. V lost 1 base to trimming and J lost 8 bases, with 15 bases between them. There are 14 residues in the CDR3. Germline V CDR1 and CDR2: LGHNA, YNFKEQ. CDR3 residues: CASSQGVQREQQYF. DNA for the CDR3: TGTGCCAGCAGCCAAGGGGTTCAGCGTGAACAGCAGTACTTC.

The chain is built from TRBV28 and TRBJ2-1; tentative D call: TRBD2 (6 bases). This CDR3 contains 12 residues. The ends were cut back, 6 bases at V and 7 bases at J, with 10 bases in the middle. The V gene's germline CDR1 is MDHEN and CDR2 SYDVKM. The CDR3 nucleotides are TGTGCCAGCAGGGAGGGTAGGAATGAGCAGTTCTTC. This sequence encodes CASREGRNEQFF.

This sequence joins TRBV24-1 and TRBJ1-5, with D uncertain. Germline lookup yields CDR1 KGHDR and CDR2 SFDVKD. V shed 0 bases and J shed 3 bases, with 14 bases lying between them. The CDR3 length is 17 residues. The CDR3 nucleotides are TGTGCCACCAGTGATTTGGGCCCTCCCAGGCCCAATCAGCCCCAGCATTTT. Translating gives CATSDLGPPRPNQPQHF.

The chain employs TRBV5-6 and TRBJ2-5, with 10 bases fitting TRBD1. Germline CDR1 reads SGHDT; CDR2 reads YYEEEE. Losses at the gene ends were 5 bases for V and 4 bases for J; bases not matched to a gene: 2. CDR3 size: 13 residues. In DNA form, the CDR3 reads TGTGCCAGCAGATGGACAGGGGGAGAGACCCAGTACTTC. Its translation is CASRWTGGETQYF.

This chain uses TRBV19 with TRBJ2-1; 10 bases are a match to TRBD2. Losses at the gene ends were 4 bases for V and 5 bases for J; bases not matched to a gene: 5. This CDR3 contains 15 residues. The germline CDR1 and CDR2 sequences are LNHDA and SQIVND (reference sequence). The CDR3 nucleotides are TGTGCCAGTAGTACTAGCGGGGGCTTGGACAATGAGCAGTTCTTC. Translation gives CASSTSGGLDNEQFF. Filled out from reference TRBV19 and TRBJ2-1, the complete variable domain reads DGGITQSPKYLFRKEGQNVTLSCEQNLNHDAMYWYRQDPGQGLRLIYYSQIVNDFQKGDIAEGYSVSREKKESFPLTVTSAQKNPTAFYLCASSTSGGLDNEQFFGPGTRLTVL.

The chain's CDR3 is CAIRKDRSSYNEQFF. The CDR3 nucleotides read TGTGCCATCAGGAAGGACAGGTCCTCCTACAATGAGCAGTTCTTC. This rearrangement joins TRBV10-3 to TRBJ2-1; TRBD1 aligns across 7 bases. CDR3 size: 15 residues. Germline V gene sequence: CDR1 ENHRY, CDR2 SYGVKD. V was clipped by 6 bases and J by 0 bases; unmatched bases: 5.

The chain combines TRBV23-1 with TRBJ2-1, with TRBD1 as a possible D gene (6 bases). TRBV23-1 is an ORF, and what it does is uncertain. The CDR3 runs 17 residues. V gave up 2 bases and J gave up 4 bases, with 18 bases separating them. CDR3 loop: CASSQGRTERIYNEQFF. In DNA form, the CDR3 reads TGCGCCAGCAGTCAAGGAAGGACAGAAAGAATATACAATGAGCAGTTCTTC.

V is TRBV4-2 and J is TRBJ1-4, with 10 bases lining up with TRBD1. The V segment lost 4 bases and the J segment 7 bases; nucleotides outside the gene matches: 6. This CDR3 has 15 amino acids. CDR1 is LGHNA, CDR2 YNFKEQ, per germline. Here the CDR3 DNA reads TGTGCCAGCAGCCTAACCGGGACAGGGGTTGAAAAACTGTTTTTT. Its translation: CASSLTGTGVEKLFF.

The chain joins TRBV5-1 to TRBJ2-3; the D gene is possibly TRBD2 (5 bases). Trimming left V 0 bases short and J 1 base short, with 6 bases between. The germline V gene has CDR1 SGHRS and CDR2 YFSETQ. The CDR3 has 14 residues. For the CDR3, the DNA is TGCGCCAGCAGCTTGGACGGGGGCACAGATACGCAGTATTTT. Its protein product is CASSLDGGTDTQYF.

The gene calls are TRBV5-1 and TRBJ2-1; 11 bases are shared with TRBD2. Trimming at V came to 0 bases and at J to 6 bases, leaving 2 bases not matched to a gene. The V gene's germline CDR1 is SGHRS and CDR2 YFSETQ. The CDR3 runs to 15 residues. In DNA form, the CDR3 reads TGCGCCAGCAGCTTGGGTAGCGGGGGGGCCAATGAGCAGTTCTTC. Encoded protein: CASSLGSGGANEQFF.

V and J are TRBV5-1 and TRBJ2-3, with 7 bases fitting TRBD1. The CDR3 length is 14 residues. Germline V CDR1 and CDR2: SGHRS, YFSETQ. The V segment lost 7 bases and the J segment 4 bases; nucleotides outside the gene matches: 9. The CDR3 here is CASAPGTVADTQYF. The CDR3 coding sequence is TGCGCCAGCGCCCCCGGGACAGTGGCAGATACGCAGTATTTT.

The chain uses TRBV5-1 and TRBJ2-5; D not certain. The CDR3 is 15 residues long. Trimming took off 0 bases at V and 5 bases at J, with 14 bases between the two ends. Per germline, CDR1 SGHRS and CDR2 YFSETQ. The CDR3 here is CASSLARHGLETQYF. The CDR3 DNA reads TGCGCCAGCAGCTTGGCCAGACATGGTTTGGAGACCCAGTACTTC.

This clone was recorded only once. The chain recombines TRBV19 with TRBJ1-6; no firm D call. Per the germline V gene, CDR1 is LNHDA and CDR2 is SQIVND (reference sequence). With 7 bases removed from V and 0 bases from J, the gap between germline ends came to 10 bases. The CDR3 loop spans 15 amino acids. The DNA for the CDR3 is TGTGCCAGTAACGGAGGTAGCTCCTATAATTCACCCCTCCACTTT. Protein: CASNGGSSYNSPLHF. The variable domain in full, completed from reference TRBV19 and TRBJ1-6, reads DGGITQSPKYLFRKEGQNVTLSCEQNLNHDAMYWYRQDPGQGLRLIYYSQIVNDFQKGDIAEGYSVSREKKESFPLTVTSAQKNPTAFYLCASNGGSSYNSPLHFGNGTRLTVT.